Below are 5 T cell receptor beta chains sequenced from a single sample in a study of spatial heterogeneity in lung cancer. The study, taken as a whole, reports: Tumor mutation count correlated with how many alpha and beta TCRs expanded intratumorally.

The sample's time point: sample taken at primary tumor resection. These receptors' antigens are unknown. TCRdb passed the 5' RACE reads through MiXCR, listing each CDR3 protein once. The top ten hold roughly 12% of the sample, which has over 2,500 distinct CDR3 sequences, 10% to 12% seen once. Sequenced here: lung tumor tissue, sampled at surgery. Receptors originate from a male donor with early-stage non-small cell lung cancer.

This clonotype ranks as medium-sized. This beta chain came through as a stray read in a library set up for alpha chains, and its size says little. This chain uses TRBV5-4 with TRBJ1-1; D is unresolved. The CDR3 covers 14 residues. Germline V lookup: CDR1 SGHNT, CDR2 YYREEE (reference sequence). V shed 4 bases and J shed 1 base, with 11 bases lying between them. This CDR3 is CASSQGQQNTEAFF. DNA of the CDR3: TGTGCCAGCAGCCAAGGGCAGCAGAACACTGAAGCTTTCTTT.

This clonotype was observed at least ten times. This beta chain is an unintended read in a library built for alpha chains; its size means little. This chain links TRBV27 with TRBJ2-7; perhaps TRBD1 as D (6 bases). Trimming cost V 5 bases and J 2 bases, with 16 bases left between them. The germline CDR1 and CDR2 sequences are MNHEY and SMNVEV (reference sequence). CDR3 length equals 15 residues. The CDR3 DNA follows: TGTGCCAGCAGTGTTTCGGGACACCAGGCCTACGAGCAGTACTTC. It specifies CASSVSGHQAYEQYF.

By frequency in the sample, this clonotype is medium-sized (0.01 to 0.1%). This beta chain is an unintended read in a library built for alpha chains; its size means little. The chain uses TRBV27 and TRBJ1-1; D might be TRBD1 (6 bases). Looked up from germline, CDR1 is MNHEY and CDR2 is SMNVEV (reference sequence). Trimming cost V 7 bases and J 0 bases, with 12 bases left between them. This CDR3 is built from 14 residues. The CDR3 is CASTLDRLNTEAFF. The DNA of the CDR3 is TGTGCCAGCACCCTGGACAGATTGAACACTGAAGCTTTCTTT.

By share, this clonotype ranks as medium-sized. For a library built for alpha chains, this beta chain is a stray read; little rests on its size. For the CDR3, the DNA is TGTGCCAGCAGCCCACCGGGATTCCGCTCCTACGAGCAGTACTTC. This gives the protein CASSPPGFRSYEQYF. V gene TRBV28 combines with J gene TRBJ2-7, with D possibly TRBD2 on 5 matching bases. Trimming removed 6 bases at V and 0 bases at J, with 15 bases between. The CDR3 runs to 15 residues. Germline CDR1 is MDHEN and CDR2 is SYDVKM.

Relative to its sample, this clonotype is large. This beta chain represents an off-target read in a library built for alpha chains; its size is of limited meaning. The rearrangement uses TRBV10-3 and TRBJ2-7, with D unclear. Trimming cost V 0 bases and J 5 bases, with 8 bases left between them. Germline CDR1 is ENHRY and CDR2 is SYGVKD. The CDR3 extends over 13 amino acids. CDR3 DNA: TGTGCCATCAGTGAGTCGAAGGAGAACGAGCAGTACTTC. Protein: CAISESKENEQYF.